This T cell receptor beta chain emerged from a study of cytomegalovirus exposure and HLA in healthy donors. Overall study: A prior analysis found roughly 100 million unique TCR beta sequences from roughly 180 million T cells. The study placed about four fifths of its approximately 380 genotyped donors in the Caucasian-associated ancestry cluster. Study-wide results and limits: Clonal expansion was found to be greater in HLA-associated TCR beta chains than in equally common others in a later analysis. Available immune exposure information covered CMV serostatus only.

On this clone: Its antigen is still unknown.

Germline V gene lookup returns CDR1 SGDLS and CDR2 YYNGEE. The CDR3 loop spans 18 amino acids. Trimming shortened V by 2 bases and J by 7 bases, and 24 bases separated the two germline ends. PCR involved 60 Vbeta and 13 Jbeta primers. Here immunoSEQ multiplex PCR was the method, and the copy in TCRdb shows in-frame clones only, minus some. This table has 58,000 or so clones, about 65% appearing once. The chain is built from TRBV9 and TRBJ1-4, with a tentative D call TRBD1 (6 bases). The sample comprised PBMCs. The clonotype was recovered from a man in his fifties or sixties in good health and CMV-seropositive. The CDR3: CASSVGRFVGGRPEKLFF. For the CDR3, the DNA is TGTGCCAGCAGCGTGGGTCGGTTTGTCGGGGGGCGCCCTGAAAAACTGTTTTTT. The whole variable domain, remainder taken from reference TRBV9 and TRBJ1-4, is DSGVTQTPKHLITATGQRVTLRCSPRSGDLSVYWYQQSLDQGLQFLIQYYNGEERAKGNILERFSAQQFPDLHSELNLSSLELGDSALYFCASSVGRFVGGRPEKLFFGSGTQLSVL.